This T cell receptor beta chain appears in the sequencing data of a study of T cell changes during pregnancy in multiple sclerosis. The CDR3 runs 12 residues. CDR1 is SGHTS, CDR2 YDEGEE, per germline. Trimming removed 0 bases at V and 9 bases at J, with 7 bases between. Sequencing was performed with immunoSEQ multiplex PCR; in TCRdb, only in-frame clones are kept and a portion is missing. The sample yields 80,000 to 100,000 clones, approximately 94% seen once. The chain combines TRBV5-8 with TRBJ2-1, with unresolved D. The sequence was obtained from a female donor with multiple sclerosis, enrolled in a pregnancy study. Sequences were derived from peripheral blood, sampled after pregnancy. The chain's CDR3 is CASSLAVSEQFF. CDR3 nucleotide sequence: TGTGCCAGCAGCTTGGCTGTTTCTGAGCAGTTCTTC.